This is a list of T cell receptor beta chains from one sample in a study of identical twins. TCRdb re-derived calls from the 5' RACE reads in MiXCR, one entry per CDR3 protein. This table has some 250,000 distinct CDR3 sequences, about 13% appearing once. This same sample was also part of a study on yellow fever vaccine responses in identical twins.

Sequenced sample: memory (CD45RO+) T cells sorted from blood. These TCRs come from a woman younger than 35 in good health. The CDR3 runs from the conserved cysteine through the conserved F or W. Each record gives: D gene, clone size, J gene, V gene, CDR3 DNA, CDR3 protein. A D gene is named only where the DNA matches it firmly. Clone size appears in some rows only: once, few, many, or a class for an expanded clone.

>.|.|TRBJ1-5|TRBV2
TGTGCCAGCAGTCTCTCGGCCGGGACTTTTCATCAGCCCCAGCATTTT
CASSLSAGTFHQPQHF
>TRBD1|few|TRBJ2-1|TRBV12-3/TRBV12-4
TGTGCCAGCAGCCAAGGACAGGGAGGCTACAATGAGCAGTTCTTC
CASSQGQGGYNEQFF
>TRBD1|.|TRBJ2-6|TRBV6-1
TGTGCCAGCAGACGACGGGACAGCTACTCTGGGGCCAACGTCCTGACTTTC
CASRRRDSYSGANVLTF
>TRBD1|.|TRBJ2-7|TRBV10-3
TGTGCCATCAGCAGGGGGTCCTCCTACGAGCAGTACTTC
CAISRGSSYEQYF
>.|.|TRBJ2-5|TRBV7-9
TGTGCCAGCAGCTTATTTGGGTCAGCCCTCCAAGAGACCCAGTACTTC
CASSLFGSALQETQYF
>.|.|TRBJ2-5|TRBV9
TGTGCCAGCAGCGTTACCGGGAGCAACATCCAAGAGACCCAGTACTTC
CASSVTGSNIQETQYF
>.|.|TRBJ2-5|TRBV7-6
TGTGCCAGCAGCTTCACAGCAGGGAGTGGAGAGACCCAGTACTTC
CASSFTAGSGETQYF
>.|.|TRBJ1-5|TRBV28
TGTGCCAGCAGCCCCATCCTTGAGGGGGATCAGCCCCAGCATTTT
CASSPILEGDQPQHF
>TRBD2|few|TRBJ2-1|TRBV4-2
TGTGCCAGCAGCCAAGCCGGTAGCGGGGGCCCCGTCCTCTTC
CASSQAGSGGPVLF
>TRBD2|few|TRBJ2-3|TRBV5-6
TGTGCCAGCAGCTTGCCTAGCGGGCCTAGCACAGATACGCAGTATTTT
CASSLPSGPSTDTQYF
>TRBD1|.|TRBJ2-7|TRBV10-3
TGTGCCATCAGTGAGTCGGGACAGTCCTACGAGCAGTACTTC
CAISESGQSYEQYF
>TRBD2|many|TRBJ2-1|TRBV5-1
TGCGCCAGCAGCTTTATGCTAGCGGGAGGCTCCAATGAGCAGTTCTTC
CASSFMLAGGSNEQFF
>TRBD1|few|TRBJ2-1|TRBV12-3/TRBV12-4
TGTGCCAGCAGTTTAGCCGGGACAGCCTCCTACAATGAGCAGTTCTTC
CASSLAGTASYNEQFF
>.|.|TRBJ2-3|TRBV5-1
TGCGCCAGCAGAAGTAGCGGAATTAGCACAGATACGCAGTATTTT
CASRSSGISTDTQYF
>.|many|TRBJ1-1|TRBV7-2
TGTGCCAGCAGCCGACAGAAGAACACTGAAGCTTTCTTT
CASSRQKNTEAFF
>.|many|TRBJ1-2|TRBV12-3/TRBV12-4
TGTGCCAGCAGTTTAGAAGGGCATGGCTACACCTTC
CASSLEGHGYTF
>.|few|TRBJ1-6|TRBV20-1
TGCAGTGCTAGCCTCCTGGGGGAATCTGATTCACCCCTCCACTTT
CSASLLGESDSPLHF
>.|many|TRBJ2-3|TRBV12-3/TRBV12-4
TGTGCCAGCAGTTTAGGGGGCGGGCAGGATACGCAGTATTTT
CASSLGGGQDTQYF
>TRBD1|.|TRBJ1-1|TRBV6-1
TGTGCCAGCAGCACCGACAGGGATTGGAACACTGAAGCTTTCTTT
CASSTDRDWNTEAFF
>.|.|TRBJ2-7|TRBV5-1
TGCGCCAGCAGCGATGACTGGCCGAATACCTACGAGCAGTACTTC
CASSDDWPNTYEQYF
>.|.|TRBJ2-5|TRBV5-1
TGCGCCAGCACCCGGGATAAGCAAGAGACCCAGTACTTC
CASTRDKQETQYF
>TRBD2|.|TRBJ2-1|TRBV11-2
TGTGCCAGCAGCTCCAAGGGTTGGACTAGCGGCGTGGGAAATGAGCAGTTCTTC
CASSSKGWTSGVGNEQFF
>.|.|TRBJ2-7|TRBV4-3
TGCGCCAGCAGCCAAGATCTGAACAATCAGCAGTACTTC
CASSQDLNNQQYF
>TRBD2|many|TRBJ2-7|TRBV2
TGTGCCAGCAGATCAACTAGCGGGTCGCTCAACGAGCAGTACTTC
CASRSTSGSLNEQYF
>.|.|TRBJ1-1|TRBV12-3/TRBV12-4
TGTGCCAGCAGTTTAGGGATTGAAGCTTTCTTT
CASSLGIEAFF
>.|few|TRBJ2-7|TRBV9
TGTGCCAGCAGCGTAGGCGGGTTCCACGAGCAGTACTTC
CASSVGGFHEQYF
>.|.|TRBJ2-3|TRBV12-3/TRBV12-4
TGTGCCAGCAGTTTCTACTCCTCAGGCACAGATACGCAGTATTTT
CASSFYSSGTDTQYF
>TRBD2|.|TRBJ2-7|TRBV20-1
TGCAGTGCTCGACGCCCTGGGACTAGCGGGAGCGAGCAGTACTTC
CSARRPGTSGSEQYF
>.|.|TRBJ2-2|TRBV4-1
TGCGCCAGCAGCCGGAAGGGGGGACAGACGAACACCGGGGAGCTGTTTTTT
CASSRKGGQTNTGELFF
>TRBD1|few|TRBJ2-7|TRBV6-6
TGTGCCAGCAGACCCCGGGACAGAACCCAGCAGTACTTC
CASRPRDRTQQYF
>.|many|TRBJ2-1|TRBV11-3
TGTGCCAGCAGCCCAAACAGCGGCAATGAGCAGTTCTTC
CASSPNSGNEQFF
>.|many|TRBJ2-3|TRBV20-1
TGCAGTGCTAGTTCCAGGGGAGGAGATGCGCAGTATTTT
CSASSRGGDAQYF
>TRBD1|many|TRBJ2-5|TRBV10-3
TGTGCCATCAGTGAGGGGCAGTCGGGACAGGAGGGAGAGACCCAGTACTTC
CAISEGQSGQEGETQYF
>.|few|TRBJ2-1|TRBV7-2
TGTGCCAGCAGCTTTACGCCGGGCCAGTACAATGAGCAGTTCTTC
CASSFTPGQYNEQFF
>.|few|TRBJ2-1|TRBV5-5
TGTGCCAGCAGCTCCCATTATGAGCAGTTCTTC
CASSSHYEQFF
>TRBD1|many|TRBJ2-7|TRBV2
TGTGCCAGCAGTGAAGACAGGGGGCCCTACGAGCAGTACTTC
CASSEDRGPYEQYF
>.|.|TRBJ2-5|TRBV20-1
TGCAGTGCTAGAGATCCCTCCCTCGAGACCCAGTACTTC
CSARDPSLETQYF
>.|many|TRBJ2-1|TRBV6-2/TRBV6-3
TGTGCCAGCAGTGAGGGGGGCCACTTCAATGAGCAGTTCTTC
CASSEGGHFNEQFF
>.|.|TRBJ2-6|TRBV4-1
TGCGCCAGCAGCCAAGATAGGGGGGCCAACGTCCTGACTTTC
CASSQDRGANVLTF
>.|few|TRBJ2-7|TRBV9
TGTGCCAGCAGCGCTCGGGCCCTAGTTGGCGAGCAGTACTTC
CASSARALVGEQYF
>.|.|TRBJ2-3|TRBV20-1
TGCAGTGCTAGAGATATAAGGGGGTCCACAGATACGCAGTATTTT
CSARDIRGSTDTQYF
>TRBD1|.|TRBJ2-7|TRBV9
TGTGCCAGCAGCGTTTCGGATGGGACAGGCTACGAGCAGTACTTC
CASSVSDGTGYEQYF
>.|many|TRBJ1-2|TRBV6-5
TGTGCCAGCAGTTACGGGGGTAACTATGGCTACACCTTC
CASSYGGNYGYTF
>.|many|TRBJ2-5|TRBV11-2
TGTGCCAGCAGCTTAGGGGTTATGGGGACCCAGTACTTC
CASSLGVMGTQYF
>.|.|TRBJ1-5|TRBV6-2/TRBV6-3
TGTGCCAGCAGTTCCGGACGGATGAATCAGCCCCAGCATTTT
CASSSGRMNQPQHF
>TRBD2|many|TRBJ2-1|TRBV5-1
TGCGCCAGCAGCTTACTAGCGGGAGACTACAATGAGCAGTTCTTC
CASSLLAGDYNEQFF
>TRBD1|.|TRBJ1-4|TRBV18
TGTGCCAGCTCACCAAATCGCGTGACAGGGGTCGGAGAAAAACTGTTTTTT
CASSPNRVTGVGEKLFF
>.|many|TRBJ2-1|TRBV3-1
TGTGCCAGCAGCCCCAGCCTTAGCTCCTACAATGAGCAGTTCTTC
CASSPSLSSYNEQFF
>.|.|TRBJ1-5|TRBV30
TGTGCCTGGAGTGGACAGTATAGCAATCAGCCCCAGCATTTT
CAWSGQYSNQPQHF
>.|.|TRBJ2-7|TRBV6-1
TGTGCCAGCAAGGACCGACTAAGCTCCTACGAGCAGTACTTC
CASKDRLSSYEQYF
>TRBD2|.|TRBJ2-1|TRBV20-1
TGCAGTGCTAGAGATCTCGGCGGGAGTGTATACAATGAGCAGTTCTTC
CSARDLGGSVYNEQFF